A single sample gave rise to the 18 T cell receptor beta chains below, sequenced in a study of shared clonotypes between healthy human individuals. TCRdb keeps only in-frame clones here, not all; method: immunoSEQ multiplex PCR. In the table there are about 2.2 million clones, roughly 93% of which are singletons. In the naive CD8 group, cells lacked CD45RO and were positively selected for CCR7, so terminally differentiated effector memory CD45RA+ cells were left out. Sequences were obtained from naive CD8+ T cells from PBMCs. These receptors were collected from a man aged 18 to 35 in good health. Some clones in this sample may be carry-over from other donors' samples.

The V call is TRBV5-8, the J call TRBJ2-1; possibly TRBD1 or TRBD2 for D (5 bases each). CDR3 length equals 14 residues. Germline CDR1 SGHTS, CDR2 YDEGEE. V was clipped by 4 bases and J by 9 bases, with 17 bases between them. CDR3 amino acids: CASSPGGGWSEQFF. In nucleotides, the CDR3 is TGTGCCAGCAGCCCGGGTGGGGGATGGAGTGAGCAGTTCTTC.

V and J are TRBV11-3 and TRBJ2-7; the D is unclear. CDR3 length: 13 residues. V was clipped by 2 bases and J by 3 bases, with 8 bases between them. Per the germline V gene, CDR1 is SGHNT and CDR2 is YENEEA. In DNA form, the CDR3 reads TGTGCCAGCAGCTTATACAATAACTACGAGCAGTACTTC. Encoded protein: CASSLYNNYEQYF.

The chain combines TRBV7-6 with TRBJ1-1, with 8 nucleotides matching TRBD1. The CDR3 sequence is 15 residues long. Germline CDR1 SGHVS, CDR2 FNYEAQ. J was trimmed by 7 bases and V by 1 base; bases with no gene match: 8. The CDR3 sequence is CASSLGTGPPSEAFF. The CDR3 nucleotides read TGTGCCAGCAGCTTAGGGACAGGGCCCCCCAGTGAAGCTTTCTTT.

The genes are TRBV9 and TRBJ2-3, with TRBD2 matching over 8 bases. Germline loops: CDR1 SGDLS, CDR2 YYNGEE. This CDR3 has 16 residues. V shed 3 bases and J 0 bases; nucleotides not matched to a gene: 6. The CDR3 nucleotides are TGTGCCAGCAGCGCCCTACTAGCGGTGAGCACAGATACGCAGTATTTT. It encodes CASSALLAVSTDTQYF.

The chain links TRBV30 to TRBJ2-6; TRBD2 matches 12 bases. V lost 8 bases and J lost 1; bases outside the gene matches: 3. CDR3 size: 15 residues. Germline V gives CDR1 GTSNPN, CDR2 SVGIG (reference sequence). This CDR3 reads CAILAGGSGANVLTF. CDR3 nucleotides: TGTGCCATACTAGCGGGAGGATCTGGGGCCAACGTCCTGACTTTC.

This sequence joins TRBV11-2 and TRBJ1-2, with D hard to call. Germline-derived CDR1 and CDR2 are SGHAT and FQNNGV. The CDR3 has 14 residues. The V end was cut by 4 bases, the J end by 5 bases, with 14 bases between. The CDR3 reads CASSYRPGLYGYTF. For the CDR3, the DNA is TGTGCCAGCAGCTACCGCCCGGGCCTTTATGGCTACACCTTC.

V gene TRBV10-3 combines with J gene TRBJ1-6, with D perhaps TRBD1 (6 bases). The CDR3 loop spans 15 amino acids. The V and J ends lost 3 bases and 3 bases respectively, with 9 bases between them. Germline CDR1 is ENHRY and CDR2 is SYGVKD. The CDR3 protein is CAISEGTIYNSPLHF. Here the CDR3 DNA reads TGTGCCATCAGTGAAGGGACAATCTATAATTCACCCCTCCACTTT.

This rearrangement joins TRBV5-1 to TRBJ2-2; maybe TRBD1 (6 bases). The V end was cut by 7 bases, the J end by 0 bases, with 10 bases between. This CDR3 is 14 amino acids long. CDR1 and CDR2 from the germline V gene are SGHRS and YFSETQ. CDR3 loop: CASSDRPNTGELFF. The CDR3 DNA reads TGCGCCAGCTCTGACAGGCCGAACACCGGGGAGCTGTTTTTT.

This clone has just one count. The V and J genes are TRBV4-3 and TRBJ2-1; D not resolved. Germline loops: CDR1 LGHNA, CDR2 YSLEER. Trimming stripped 0 bases from V and 2 bases from J, with 14 bases between. This CDR3 is built from 17 residues. The CDR3 bases are TGCGCCAGCAGCCAAGATAGGACGGTGGGCGCCTACAATGAGCAGTTCTTC. Its protein product is CASSQDRTVGAYNEQFF.

The rearrangement joins TRBV27 to TRBJ1-2; D might be TRBD1 (5 bases). Germline V gives CDR1 MNHEY, CDR2 SMNVEV (reference sequence). The V end lost 3 bases, the J end lost 7 bases, and 15 bases lay between the germline ends. This CDR3 is built from 14 residues. The CDR3 DNA is TGTGCCAGCAGTTTTACCGGGGGTGGAAGTGGCTACACCTTC. This encodes CASSFTGGGSGYTF.

The chain combines TRBV7-3 with TRBJ2-3; the match to TRBD1 covers 11 bases. This CDR3 has 16 amino acids. J lost 2 bases, V lost 5 bases, and 6 bases had no gene match. From germline, CDR1 is SGHTA and CDR2 FQGTGA. CDR3 bases: TGTGCCAGCAGCCCGCGGACAGGGGGCAACACAGATACGCAGTATTTT. Amino acid sequence: CASSPRTGGNTDTQYF. Drawing the rest from reference TRBV7-3 and TRBJ2-3, the complete variable domain is GAGVSQTPSNKVTEKGKYVELRCDPISGHTALYWYRQSLGQGPEFLIYFQGTGAADDSGLPNDRFFAVRPEGSVSTLKIQRTERGDSAVYLCASSPRTGGNTDTQYFGPGTRLTVL.

This clone was recorded a few times. The sample has other DNA sequences that encode this CDR3 too. The chain has TRBV5-4 and TRBJ1-1; D not resolved. The CDR3 loop spans 13 amino acids. V shed 0 bases and J shed 1 base, with 4 bases lying between them. Germline-derived CDR1 and CDR2 are SGHNT and YYREEE (reference sequence). The CDR3 sequence: CASSLAANTEAFF. The CDR3 nucleotides are TGTGCCAGCAGCTTGGCGGCGAACACTGAAGCTTTCTTT.

The chain couples TRBV5-1 to TRBJ1-3; D call uncertain. Trimming left V 1 base short and J 4 bases short, with 6 bases between. The CDR3 is 13 residues long. Looked up from germline, CDR1 is SGHRS and CDR2 is YFSETQ. CDR3 residues: CASSLSGGNTIYF. The CDR3 bases are TGCGCCAGCAGCTTGTCCGGCGGAAACACCATATATTTT. The full variable domain, in which reference TRBV5-1 and TRBJ1-3 provide the parts outside the CDR3, is KAGVTQTPRYLIKTRGQQVTLSCSPISGHRSVSWYQQTPGQGLQFLFEYFSETQRNKGNFPGRFSGRQFSNSRSEMNVSTLELGDSALYLCASSLSGGNTIYFGEGSWLTVV.

This chain joins TRBV7-9 and TRBJ2-3; TRBD2 might be the D (5 bases). CDR1 SEHNR and CDR2 FQNEAQ come from the germline V gene (reference sequence). The CDR3 is 14 residues long. V lost 1 base to trimming and J lost 10 bases, with 15 bases between them. The CDR3 nucleotides read TGTGCCAGCAGCTTAGTAATAGGAGGCGATGCGCAGTATTTT. The encoded protein is CASSLVIGGDAQYF.

This clone appeared a single time. Other nucleotide sequences in the sample specify the same CDR3. This chain connects TRBV27 to TRBJ1-1; D is unclear. Germline loops: CDR1 MNHEY, CDR2 SMNVEV (reference sequence). The CDR3 extends over 14 amino acids. V gave up 1 base and J gave up 1 base, with 7 bases separating them. This CDR3 is CASSLFVGNTEAFF. Written as DNA, the CDR3 is TGTGCCAGCAGTTTATTTGTCGGGAACACTGAAGCTTTCTTT.

Note on this clone: This specimen includes other DNA sequences encoding the same CDR3. The rearrangement joins TRBV28 to TRBJ2-3, with D tentatively TRBD2 (6 bases). This CDR3 is 15 amino acids long. V lost 1 base, J lost 0 bases, and 8 bases lay in between. Germline V lookup: CDR1 MDHEN, CDR2 SYDVKM. CDR3 nucleotide sequence: TGTGCCAGCAGTTTATTAGCGGAGAGCACAGATACGCAGTATTTT. It yields the protein CASSLLAESTDTQYF.

This clone was seen only once. V usage is TRBV6-1 and J usage is TRBJ1-1, with TRBD1 as a possible D gene (5 bases). The germline V and J ends were trimmed by 3 bases and 7 bases, with 12 bases remaining between them. The CDR3 is 13 amino acids. Looked up from germline, CDR1 is MNHNS and CDR2 is SASEGT. The CDR3 DNA sequence: TGTGCCAGCAGTGATGGGGGAGCGGATGAAGCTTTCTTT. This translates into CASSDGGADEAFF.

The chain recombines TRBV18 with TRBJ2-1; 9 bases are shared with TRBD1. V lost 2 bases to trimming and J lost 8 bases; unmatched junction nucleotides: 19. In germline, CDR1 is KGHSH, CDR2 LQKENI. This CDR3 is built from 19 residues. In nucleotides, the CDR3 is TGTGCCAGCTCACCAATCCGGACAGGGGCGCAAGGAATACGGGATGAGCAGTTCTTC. Encoded protein: CASSPIRTGAQGIRDEQFF.